The 15 T cell receptor beta chains listed next were all sequenced from one sample in a study of post-analysis software for immune sequencing data. Presence of unique molecular identifiers characterized the TCR beta cDNA libraries. From the PCR reads, TCRdb called clonotypes with MiXCR, one entry per CDR3 protein. The sample comprises hundreds of thousands of distinct CDR3 sequences, roughly 50% of which are singletons, and over 4% rests with the top ten. Regarding the study as a whole: Four or five TRBV segments, TRBV5-6, TRBV5-1 and TRBV20-1 among them, were found more frequent in patients than controls.

No cognate antigen is known for these TCRs. The sample consisted of blood. The receptors shown here come from a girl aged 5-17 years with multiple sclerosis.

The J gene is TRBJ1-2, the V gene TRBV10-3; D may be TRBD1 (6 bases). The V end was cut by 3 bases, the J end by 6 bases, with 14 bases between. In germline, CDR1 is ENHRY, CDR2 SYGVKD. The CDR3 is made up of 14 amino acids. This chain's CDR3 is CAISESIGGNGYTF. Here the CDR3 DNA reads TGTGCCATCAGTGAATCTATAGGGGGTAATGGCTACACCTTC.

The chain uses TRBV6-8 and TRBJ1-5; TRBD1 matches at 7 bases. The CDR3 totals 13 residues. With 8 bases clipped from V and 7 bases from J, the junction kept 8 bases outside the gene matches. From germline, CDR1 is MNHGY and CDR2 SAAAGT. The CDR3 loop is CASWGRGRQPQHF. In DNA form, the CDR3 reads TGTGCCAGCTGGGGAAGGGGGCGGCAGCCCCAGCATTTT.

A word on this clonotype: Germline and junction disagree at one end, which may indicate a read error. The chain combines TRBV25-1 with TRBJ1-1, with D perhaps TRBD1 (6 bases). Germline V CDR1 and CDR2: MGHDK, SYGVNS. The CDR3 spans 13 residues. The CDR3 coding sequence is TGTACCAGCAAGTCCCCCAGGGGAGGGGAAGCTTTCTTT. Translating gives CTSKSPRGGEAFF. The full variable domain, with the rest looked up from reference TRBV25-1 and TRBJ1-1, is EADIYQTPRYLVIGTGKKITLECSQTMGHDKMYWYQQDPGMELHLIHYSYGVNSTEKGDLSSESTVSRIRTEHFPLTLESARPSHTSQYLCTSKSPRGGEAFFGQGTRLTVV.

CDR3 region: CSAISSDPTYNEQFF. In DNA form, the CDR3 reads TGCAGTGCTATCTCTAGCGATCCCACCTACAATGAGCAGTTCTTC. This chain links TRBV20-1 with TRBJ2-1; perhaps TRBD2 as D (6 bases). Per the germline V gene, CDR1 is DFQATT and CDR2 is SNEGSKA (reference sequence). Trimming took off 4 bases at V and 2 bases at J, with 15 bases between the two ends. This CDR3 spans 15 amino acids.

The chain uses TRBV5-1 and TRBJ2-5; possible D gene TRBD1, 5 bases. The CDR3 extends over 12 amino acids. Germline CDR1 is SGHRS and CDR2 is YFSETQ. V lost 9 bases to trimming and J lost 11 bases, with 20 bases between them. DNA for the CDR3: TGCGCCACAACCACAGGTCGCGGTAAGCAGTACTTC. Protein sequence: CATTTGRGKQYF.

The rearrangement joins TRBV29-1 to TRBJ1-2; D uncertain. Germline CDR1 is SQVTM and CDR2 is ANQGSEA. V was trimmed by 7 bases and J by 6 bases, leaving 12 bases between them. This CDR3 region has 11 residues. CDR3 nucleotide sequence: TGCAGCGCCGACCTGGGTAATGGCTACACCTTC. As protein: CSADLGNGYTF.

The chain couples TRBV7-2 to TRBJ2-1, with 10 bases that match TRBD2. The length of the CDR3 is 15 residues. In germline, CDR1 is SGHTA, CDR2 FQGNSA. The junction had 7 bases not matched to a gene; V was cut back by 4 bases and J by 7 bases. CDR3 nucleotides: TGTGCCAGCAGCTCACCGGGACTAGCGATTAATGAGCAGTTCTTC. This sequence encodes CASSSPGLAINEQFF.

This clonotype was detected only a few times. This chain uses TRBV5-1 with TRBJ2-4, with 14 bases fitting TRBD2. The CDR3 has 17 residues. Germline assignment: CDR1 SGHRS and CDR2 YFSETQ. V lost 3 bases and J lost 8; bases outside the gene matches: 10. Here the CDR3 reads CASSSPGLAGADHIQYF. The CDR3 region has the DNA TGCGCCAGCAGCTCTCCGGGACTAGCGGGAGCCGACCACATTCAGTACTTC.

The chain links TRBV20-1 to TRBJ2-4, with D possibly matching TRBD1 (6 bases). The germline V gene encodes CDR1 DFQATT and CDR2 SNEGSKA (reference sequence). V lost 7 bases, J lost 9 bases, and 19 bases lay in between. CDR3 size: 13 residues. CDR3 nucleotide sequence: TGCAGTGGACAGGAGGCATCTCAGGGCATTCAGTACTTC. Its translation is CSGQEASQGIQYF.

J is TRBJ1-1 and V is TRBV29-1; weak D call: TRBD1 (6 bases). Germline lookup yields CDR1 SQVTM and CDR2 ANQGSEA. Trimming cost V 6 bases and J 0 bases, with 11 bases left between them. This CDR3 is built from 13 residues. As DNA, the CDR3 is TGCAGCGTGACCGGACAGATGAACACTGAAGCTTTCTTT. This encodes CSVTGQMNTEAFF.

The gene calls are TRBV29-1 and TRBJ2-3, with a possible D match to TRBD1 (7 bases). CDR3 length: 13 residues. Germline V gene lookup returns CDR1 SQVTM and CDR2 ANQGSEA. Trimming took 7 bases from V and 3 from J, leaving 14 bases between them. The CDR3 bases are TGCAGCGGCGGAGGGGGCGCGACAGATACGCAGTATTTT. This codes for CSGGGGATDTQYF.

The CDR3 loop is CASSLLREDTGEQFF. CDR3 sequence (DNA): TGTGCCAGCAGCTTATTGCGGGAGGACACGGGTGAGCAGTTCTTC. The rearrangement uses TRBV7-9 and TRBJ2-1, with 8 positions matching TRBD2. From germline, CDR1 is SEHNR and CDR2 FQNEAQ (reference sequence). CDR3 size: 15 residues. V dropped 2 bases and J dropped 9; count of bases not matched to a gene: 9.

This chain joins TRBV12-5 and TRBJ2-5; 7 bases match TRBD2. Germline assignment: CDR1 LGHNT and CDR2 FRNRAP. This CDR3 spans 15 amino acids. The V and J ends lost 9 bases and 11 bases, in that order; junction bases with no gene match: 21. The CDR3 sequence is CASLLSGTTSPAQYF. CDR3 nucleotide sequence: TGTGCTAGCCTCCTTTCCGGGACTACCTCTCCCGCGCAGTACTTC. Combining the CDR3 with reference TRBV12-5 and TRBJ2-5 gives the whole variable domain DARVTQTPRHKVTEMGQEVTMRCQPILGHNTVFWYRQTMMQGLELLAYFRNRAPLDDSGMPKDRFSAEMPDATLATLKIQPSEPRDSAVYFCASLLSGTTSPAQYFGPGTRLLVL.

This sequence joins TRBV27 and TRBJ2-5; the D is unclear. Looked up from germline, CDR1 is MNHEY and CDR2 is SMNVEV (reference sequence). V lost 6 bases, J lost 4 bases, and 12 bases lay in between. The CDR3 extends over 13 amino acids. The CDR3 DNA sequence: TGTGCCAGCAGCGTCCCAAGTGGAGAGACCCAGTACTTC. This encodes CASSVPSGETQYF.

This chain joins TRBV20-1 and TRBJ2-3; 7 bases are shared with TRBD2. CDR1 is DFQATT and CDR2 is SNEGSKA in the germline V gene (reference sequence). The ends lost 0 bases at V and 8 bases at J; junction bases unmatched: 8. The CDR3 runs to 14 residues. CDR3 amino acids: CSARDLASGGTQYF. As DNA, the CDR3 is TGCAGTGCTAGAGATTTGGCTAGCGGAGGTACGCAGTATTTT.